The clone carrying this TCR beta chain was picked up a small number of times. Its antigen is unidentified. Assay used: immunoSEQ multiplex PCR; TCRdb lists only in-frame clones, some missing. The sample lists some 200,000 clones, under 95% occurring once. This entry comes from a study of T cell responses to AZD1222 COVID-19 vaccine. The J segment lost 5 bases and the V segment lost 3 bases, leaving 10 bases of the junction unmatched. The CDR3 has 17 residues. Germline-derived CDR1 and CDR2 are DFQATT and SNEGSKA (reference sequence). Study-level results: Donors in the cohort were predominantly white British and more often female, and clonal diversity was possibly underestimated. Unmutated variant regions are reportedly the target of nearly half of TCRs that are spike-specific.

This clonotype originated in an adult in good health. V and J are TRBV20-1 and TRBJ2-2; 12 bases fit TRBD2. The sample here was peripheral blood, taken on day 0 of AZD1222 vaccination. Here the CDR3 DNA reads TGCAGTGCTAGTGCGTCTAGCGGGAGGGCCAGGACCGGGGAGCTGTTTTTT. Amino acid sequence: CSASASSGRARTGELFF.